A selection of T cell receptor beta chains follows, all from one sample in a study of CD4 and CD8 cells across lung adenocarcinoma regions. Each CDR3 protein is one row after TCRdb ran MiXCR on the PCR reads. This table holds 20,000 to 30,000 distinct CDR3 sequences, approximately 50% found once. Sequenced material: CD8+ T cells from the center of a lung tumor. These receptor sequences come from a male donor with lung adenocarcinoma. The CD4 and CD8 labels of this study may be unreliable. CDR3s include the opening cysteine and the closing phenylalanine or tryptophan. Each record gives: V gene, clone size, J gene, D gene, CDR3 DNA, CDR3 protein. A D gene is named only where the DNA matches it firmly. Size is stated for part of the rows, as once, few or many counts, or as a class when the clone is expanded.

V: TRBV6-1
size: few
J: TRBJ1-2
D: NA
DNA: TGTGCCAGCAGCCGCGCACGGGGTGACTATGGCTACACCTTC
CDR3: CASSRARGDYGYTF

V: TRBV27
size: NA
J: TRBJ2-5
D: NA
DNA: TGTGCCAGCAGGGGCGCCGGGGGCGGTGACCAGGAGACCCAGTACTTC
CDR3: CASRGAGGGDQETQYF

V: TRBV10-2
size: NA
J: TRBJ2-3
D: TRBD2
DNA: TGCGCCAGCAGTGAACTAGCGGGAGGGAAAAATACGCAGTATTTT
CDR3: CASSELAGGKNTQYF

V: TRBV7-2
size: many
J: TRBJ2-5
D: TRBD1
DNA: TGTGCCAGCAGCTTGCTTCCGGGACAGAAGTACTTC
CDR3: CASSLLPGQKYF

V: TRBV6-1
size: NA
J: TRBJ2-4
D: NA
DNA: TGTGCCAGCAGTGGGACAGCGGACATTCAGTACTTC
CDR3: CASSGTADIQYF

V: TRBV10-2
size: NA
J: TRBJ1-1
D: NA
DNA: TGCGCCAGCAGCGTATCAGAGGGGAGCGCTGAAGCTTTCTTT
CDR3: CASSVSEGSAEAFF

V: TRBV14
size: many
J: TRBJ2-3
D: TRBD2
DNA: TGTGCCAGCAGCCAACGAGTAGCGGGGCGCACAGATACGCAGTATTTT
CDR3: CASSQRVAGRTDTQYF

V: TRBV6-1
size: NA
J: TRBJ2-4
D: NA
DNA: TGTGCCAGGGGTGAAGCGGGCCGGGCCGCGGGCATTCAGTACTTC
CDR3: CARGEAGRAAGIQYF

V: TRBV6-1
size: once
J: TRBJ2-7
D: NA
DNA: TGTGCCAGCAGTGATCTCGGGACCCCCCCCTACGAGCAGTACTTC
CDR3: CASSDLGTPPYEQYF

V: TRBV28
size: NA
J: TRBJ2-7
D: TRBD1
DNA: TGTGCCAGCAGTCCTCACCGGACAGGGATCCACGAGCAGTACTTC
CDR3: CASSPHRTGIHEQYF

V: TRBV27
size: NA
J: TRBJ2-4
D: NA
DNA: TGTGCGCGCGACCGTAGAGCCAAAGACATTCAGTACTTC
CDR3: CARDRRAKDIQYF

V: TRBV10-2
size: many
J: TRBJ2-1
D: NA
DNA: TGCGCCAGCAGTGAGTTTACGACAGTTCCCCCATACAATGAGCAGTTCTTC
CDR3: CASSEFTTVPPYNEQFF

V: TRBV7-2
size: few
J: TRBJ2-5
D: TRBD2
DNA: TGTGCCAGCAGCCACGGGACTAGCGGGAGGTGGGGGGAGACCCAGTACTTC
CDR3: CASSHGTSGRWGETQYF

V: TRBV6-1
size: NA
J: TRBJ2-7
D: TRBD1
DNA: TGTGCCAGCAGCCCCCTCGACAGGGGCGAGCAGTACTTC
CDR3: CASSPLDRGEQYF

V: TRBV12-3/TRBV12-4
size: NA
J: TRBJ2-7
D: TRBD2
DNA: TGTGCCAGCAGGGGGGGGACTATTGAGCAGTACTTC
CDR3: CASRGGTIEQYF

V: TRBV6-5
size: once
J: TRBJ1-2
D: NA
DNA: TGTGCCAGCAGCTATCGGGGCCGAGGGTGGTATGGCTACACCTTC
CDR3: CASSYRGRGWYGYTF

V: TRBV7-8
size: NA
J: TRBJ2-7
D: TRBD1
DNA: TGTGCCAGCAGCTTACAACGGCGGACAGGGGGTTCCTACGAGCAGTACTTC
CDR3: CASSLQRRTGGSYEQYF

V: TRBV6-1
size: NA
J: TRBJ2-3
D: NA
DNA: TGTGCCAGCAGGGAACCGTGGGCTGGGGGGACAGATGCGCAGTATTTT
CDR3: CASREPWAGGTDAQYF

V: TRBV11-3
size: NA
J: TRBJ2-3
D: NA
DNA: TGTGCCAGCAGCTTAGGGACAGATATGCAGTATTTT
CDR3: CASSLGTDMQYF

V: TRBV6-1
size: NA
J: TRBJ1-2
D: NA
DNA: TGTGCCAGCAGAACAGGACAGAACGGCTACACCTTC
CDR3: CASRTGQNGYTF